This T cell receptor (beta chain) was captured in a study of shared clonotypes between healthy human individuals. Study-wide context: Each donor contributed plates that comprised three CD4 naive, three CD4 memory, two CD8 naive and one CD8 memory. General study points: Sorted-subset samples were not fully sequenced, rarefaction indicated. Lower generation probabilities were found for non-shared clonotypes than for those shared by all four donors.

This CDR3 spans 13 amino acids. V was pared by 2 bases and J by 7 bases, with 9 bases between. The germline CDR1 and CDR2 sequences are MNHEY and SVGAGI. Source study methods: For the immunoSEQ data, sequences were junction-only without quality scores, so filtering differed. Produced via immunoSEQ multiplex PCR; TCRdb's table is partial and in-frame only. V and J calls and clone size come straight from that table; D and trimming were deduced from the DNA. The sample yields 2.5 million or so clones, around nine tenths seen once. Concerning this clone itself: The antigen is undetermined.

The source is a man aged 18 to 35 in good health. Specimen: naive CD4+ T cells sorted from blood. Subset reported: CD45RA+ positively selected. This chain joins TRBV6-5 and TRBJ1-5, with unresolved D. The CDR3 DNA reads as TGTGCCAGCAGTTACGGGCATGCCCAGCCCCAGCATTTT. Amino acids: CASSYGHAQPQHF.